This record covers a single T cell receptor (beta chain). No antigen is known for it. 13 Jbeta primers and 60 Vbeta primers were used for the PCR. Profiled with immunoSEQ multiplex PCR; TCRdb holds only in-frame clones, not every one. Of around 100,000 clones in the sample, approximately 70% are singletons; the top ten hold approximately 8.6%. The sample originates from a study of cytomegalovirus exposure and HLA in healthy donors. Healthy donors of bone marrow made up the group. General observations from the study: There were reportedly fewer N-insertions in an Asian-associated ancestry cluster than the roughly 670-donor mean, in a later analysis. Earlier results showed most TCR beta V segments being productive about 87% or about 30% of the time. In a later analysis, at a false discovery rate of 0.05, under 20,000 TCR beta sequences were associated with HLA alleles.

V shed 0 bases, J shed 8 bases, and the junction held 7 bases outside the gene matches. The CDR3 has 15 amino acids. Germline V gene data show CDR1 as SEHNR and CDR2 as FQNEAQ (reference sequence). The clonotype was recovered from a man aged 25 to 45 in good health and CMV-seropositive. The sequencing sample was made of PBMCs. This chain links TRBV7-9 with TRBJ1-2; 9 nucleotides match TRBD1. CDR3 nucleotide sequence: TGTGCCAGCAGCTTAGCTTCTCAGACAGGGGGAGGCTACACCTTC. It specifies CASSLASQTGGGYTF. The whole variable domain, filled in from reference TRBV7-9 and TRBJ1-2, reads DTGVSQNPRHKITKRGQNVTFRCDPISEHNRLYWYRQTLGQGPEFLTYFQNEAQLEKSRLLSDRFSAERPKGSFSTLEIQRTEQGDSAMYLCASSLASQTGGGYTFGSGTRLTVV.